A single TCR beta chain is shown here with its context. Its antigen is not identified. The method, 5' RACE with UMI labels, was used to prepare the TRB cDNA libraries. No DNA is given; TCRdb re-called the 5' RACE reads and lists each CDR3 protein once. Its table records 120,000 to 150,000 distinct CDR3 sequences. CDR3 length equals 14 residues. Germline assignment: CDR1 SGHDN and CDR2 FVKESK. This sample is drawn from a study of CXCR3-negative and CXCR3-positive naive CD8 T cells. Study summary: Each library held about 1.5 +/- 0.3 million TRB reads, 130 million to 150 million in total.

Study-wide results and caveats: Comparably high diversity was seen in both naive subsets, and much lower diversity in memory CD8+ cells. Researchers report that CXCR3-positive naive cells carry more hydrophobic TRB CDR3s than CXCR3-negative naive cells. Within a donor, both naive subsets shared TRBV-TRBJ usage, unlike memory cells.

Source material: naive CXCR3+ CD8+ T cells from blood. Subset indicated: CD45RO-CCR7+CD27+CD95- naive CD8+ T cells expressing CXCR3 (TNR3+). This receptor was taken from a human donor in good health. Some clones in this sample may be carry-over from other donors' samples. V and J are TRBV14 and TRBJ2-7; TCRdb gives TRBD2 as the D gene, but with no DNA this cannot be confirmed. The CDR3 reads CASSLADLSYEQYF.